The 26 T cell receptor beta chains given below trace back to one sample, sequenced in a study of T cell repertoires in cytomegalovirus infection. TCRdb reprocessed the reads with MiXCR, giving one entry per CDR3 protein. The sample includes about 680,000 distinct CDR3 sequences, approximately 24% seen only once; the top ten take 8%. The sample taken for sequencing was CD8+ T cells from PBMCs. These receptors all stem from a human donor in good health (CMV status not recorded). Some clones in this sample may be carry-over from other donors' samples.

This clonotype has ten or more counts. This chain joins TRBV7-2 and TRBJ2-7, with 7 bases matching TRBD1. The V segment lost 7 bases and the J segment 3 bases; nucleotides outside the gene matches: 6. Looked up from germline, CDR1 is SGHTA and CDR2 is FQGNSA. This CDR3 is built from 13 residues. CDR3 nucleotides: TGTGCCAGCACCGTGGACAGGTTCTACGAGCAGTACTTC. Its protein product is CASTVDRFYEQYF.

The gene calls are TRBV7-3 and TRBJ1-2; 8 bases are a match to TRBD1. This CDR3 spans 16 amino acids. V gave up 5 bases and J gave up 4 bases; unmatched junction bases: 12. CDR1 is SGHTA, CDR2 FQGTGA, per germline. CDR3 sequence (DNA): TGTGCCAGCAGCCCCTCCTCCGTAACAGGGGGCTATGGCTACACCTTC. It codes for CASSPSSVTGGYGYTF.

The table lists this clonotype with many counts. V and J are TRBV7-3 and TRBJ1-2; 9 nucleotides agree with TRBD1. The length of the CDR3 is 15 residues. The germline gives CDR1 SGHTA, CDR2 FQGTGA. The J segment lost 4 bases and the V segment lost 5 bases, leaving 8 bases of the junction unmatched. The CDR3 here is CASSPGTGTGYGYTF. The CDR3 nucleotides are TGTGCCAGCAGCCCAGGGACAGGGACGGGCTATGGCTACACCTTC.

This rearrangement joins TRBV29-1 to TRBJ2-2; D uncertain. Germline V lookup: CDR1 SQVTM, CDR2 ANQGSEA. Trimming removed 3 bases at V and 6 bases at J, with 8 bases between. The CDR3 consists of 12 residues. The CDR3 DNA follows: TGCAGCGTTGATTTAGGGTCCGGGGAGCTGTTTTTT. Its protein is CSVDLGSGELFF.

Concerning this clonotype: A read error may account for a junction end that differs from germline. V usage is TRBV28 and J usage is TRBJ1-1; 7 bases line up with TRBD1. CDR3 length: 16 amino acids. Germline CDR1 and CDR2: MDHEN and SYDVKM. This CDR3 reads CANSPSVAGGNTEAFF. In nucleotides, the CDR3 is TGTGCCAACAGTCCAAGTGTGGCAGGGGGTAACACTGAAGCTTTCTTT.

A few counts support this clonotype. V and J are TRBV4-1 and TRBJ2-7; the D gene is possibly TRBD2 (5 bases). V lost 3 bases and J lost 5, with 17 bases in between. The CDR3 consists of 15 residues. Germline values: CDR1 MGHRA, CDR2 YSYEKL. CDR3 loop: CASSHRMRESNEQYF. CDR3 bases: TGCGCCAGCAGCCACAGAATGAGGGAGTCTAACGAGCAGTACTTC.

This clonotype was observed at least ten times. The chain links TRBV7-9 to TRBJ1-1; TRBD1 matches 8 bases. Trimming at V came to 4 bases and at J to 6 bases, leaving 10 bases not matched to a gene. Germline lookup yields CDR1 SEHNR and CDR2 FQNEAQ (reference sequence). This CDR3 region has 15 residues. The CDR3, as DNA: TGTGCCAGCAGCTCCGGAATCGGGACAGGCCCTGAAGCTTTCTTT. Encoded protein: CASSSGIGTGPEAFF.

This clonotype has only a few counts. The chain links TRBV29-1 to TRBJ2-2; 10 bases map to TRBD2. Germline trimming cut 2 bases from V and 0 bases from J; bases unmatched to any gene: 6. CDR3 length equals 17 residues. Germline CDR1 is SQVTM and CDR2 is ANQGSEA. The CDR3 sequence is CSVELALAGANTGELFF. In nucleotides, the CDR3 is TGCAGCGTTGAATTAGCGCTAGCGGGGGCGAACACCGGGGAGCTGTTTTTT.

The chain joins TRBV29-1 to TRBJ1-2; no clear D. This CDR3 comprises 11 residues. V dropped 3 bases and J dropped 6 bases, with 8 bases sitting between them. Per the germline V gene, CDR1 is SQVTM and CDR2 is ANQGSEA. The CDR3 here is CSVENSHGYTF. The CDR3 DNA follows: TGCAGCGTTGAGAATAGCCATGGCTACACCTTC.

This clonotype appeared many times. The J gene is TRBJ2-1, the V gene TRBV11-1; TRBD1 might be the D (5 bases). Germline CDR1 SGHAT, CDR2 FQDESV (reference sequence). V lost 7 bases and J lost 7, with 20 bases in between. This CDR3 has 15 amino acids. This CDR3 reads CASTLGSQGLNEQFF. The CDR3 nucleotides read TGTGCCAGCACCCTTGGAAGTCAGGGATTAAATGAGCAGTTCTTC. Combining the CDR3 with reference TRBV11-1 and TRBJ2-1 gives the whole variable domain EAEVAQSPRYKITEKSQAVAFWCDPISGHATLYWYRQILGQGPELLVQFQDESVVDDSQLPKDRFSAERLKGVDSTLKIQPAELGDSAMYLCASTLGSQGLNEQFFGPGTRLTVL.

This clonotype was seen a handful of times. This sequence joins TRBV28 and TRBJ2-2; 8 bases fit TRBD2. The CDR3 has 16 amino acids. The germline V gene has CDR1 MDHEN and CDR2 SYDVKM. Germline trimming cut 5 bases from V and 7 bases from J; bases unmatched to any gene: 12. As DNA, the CDR3 is TGTGCCAGCAGTCCCCCCGCGGGGGGACTCCGCGGGGAGCTGTTTTTT. It translates to CASSPPAGGLRGELFF.

This clonotype was counted ten times or more. This rearrangement joins TRBV7-6 to TRBJ2-5; D gene uncertain. V lost 3 bases, J lost 2 bases, and 10 bases lay in between. The germline CDR1 and CDR2 sequences are SGHVS and FNYEAQ. This CDR3 is 14 amino acids long. For the CDR3, the DNA is TGTGCCAGCAGCTTCCCCGACAAGCAAGAGACCCAGTACTTC. Protein product: CASSFPDKQETQYF. The full variable domain, rest sourced from reference TRBV7-6 and TRBJ2-5, is GAGVSQSPRYKVTKRGQDVALRCDPISGHVSLYWYRQALGQGPEFLTYFNYEAQQDKSGLPNDRFSAERPEGSISTLTIQRTEQRDSAMYRCASSFPDKQETQYFGPGTRLLVL.

This clonotype was counted between two and nine times. The chain links TRBV28 to TRBJ1-2; the match to TRBD1 covers 7 bases. The germline CDR1 and CDR2 sequences are MDHEN and SYDVKM. V shed 4 bases and J 8 bases; nucleotides not matched to a gene: 7. CDR3 size: 13 residues. The chain's CDR3 is CASSWSTGKGYTF. CDR3 DNA: TGTGCCAGCAGTTGGTCGACAGGGAAAGGCTACACCTTC.

The chain links TRBV29-1 to TRBJ2-1; D remains ambiguous. Germline values: CDR1 SQVTM, CDR2 ANQGSEA. V lost 0 bases and J 6 bases, leaving 12 bases between the germline ends. The CDR3 is 14 residues long. The CDR3 DNA is TGCAGCGTTGAAGATGTAGGCCACTTCAATGAGCAGTTCTTC. Its protein is CSVEDVGHFNEQFF.

V usage is TRBV7-9 and J usage is TRBJ1-1; D ambiguous. V was cut by 5 bases and J by 5 bases, with 9 bases left in between. The germline V gene encodes CDR1 SEHNR and CDR2 FQNEAQ (reference sequence). The CDR3 loop spans 12 amino acids. The CDR3 loop reads CASSMGKTEAFF. The CDR3 DNA reads as TGTGCCAGCAGCATGGGTAAAACTGAAGCTTTCTTT.

This clonotype was detected many times. V is TRBV28 and J is TRBJ2-3, with unresolved D. Trimming stripped 4 bases from V and 1 base from J, with 12 bases between. Per germline, CDR1 MDHEN and CDR2 SYDVKM. CDR3 size: 15 residues. The CDR3 sequence: CASSYPQTGTDTQYF. DNA for the CDR3: TGTGCCAGCAGTTACCCTCAGACTGGCACAGATACGCAGTATTTT.

This clonotype was seen more than once but under ten times. This chain uses TRBV20-1 with TRBJ1-2; 11 bases match TRBD1. The CDR3 has 14 amino acids. Germline V gene data show CDR1 as DFQATT and CDR2 as SNEGSKA (reference sequence). The J segment lost 8 bases and the V segment lost 5 bases, leaving 10 bases of the junction unmatched. The CDR3 DNA reads TGCAGTGCTCCTATCGGACAGGGGGCCAGAGGCTACACCTTC. Translating it yields CSAPIGQGARGYTF.

The chain is built from TRBV7-9 and TRBJ1-5, with D possibly TRBD1 on 6 matching bases. Per the germline V gene, CDR1 is SEHNR and CDR2 is FQNEAQ (reference sequence). This CDR3 has 18 residues. With 5 bases removed from V and 0 bases from J, the gap between germline ends came to 20 bases. The CDR3 DNA is TGTGCCAGCAGCGGACCCGAGACAGGCCTACATAGCAATCAGCCCCAGCATTTT. Protein: CASSGPETGLHSNQPQHF.

In this sample, this clonotype turned up a few times. The chain carries TRBV6-1 and TRBJ2-7; the match to TRBD1 covers 8 bases. Germline trimming cut 2 bases from V and 3 bases from J; bases unmatched to any gene: 3. The CDR3 is 14 residues long. CDR1 and CDR2 (germline): MNHNS, SASEGT. The CDR3 spells CASSELDRGYEQYV. CDR3 DNA: TGTGCCAGCAGTGAATTAGACAGGGGCTACGAGCAGTACGTC.

This clonotype was recorded a few times. The chain couples TRBV6-1 to TRBJ2-1, with D possibly TRBD1 on 5 matching bases. CDR1 MNHNS and CDR2 SASEGT come from the germline V gene. V was clipped by 1 base and J by 6 bases, with 13 bases between them. This CDR3 is 15 amino acids long. The CDR3: CASSEEDTPSNEQFF. The DNA for the CDR3 is TGTGCCAGCAGTGAAGAGGACACGCCATCCAATGAGCAGTTCTTC.

V gene TRBV28 combines with J gene TRBJ2-3; unclear D gene. With 4 bases removed from V and 8 bases from J, the gap between germline ends came to 19 bases. The CDR3 loop spans 15 amino acids. Germline CDR1 is MDHEN and CDR2 is SYDVKM. CDR3 protein: CASSSLDFPGSTQYF. As DNA, the CDR3 is TGTGCCAGCAGTTCCCTCGACTTTCCTGGATCTACGCAGTATTTT.

This clonotype was detected a few times. The chain joins TRBV14 to TRBJ1-2; 8 bases line up with TRBD1. With 1 base clipped from V and 3 bases from J, the junction kept 1 base outside the gene matches. The CDR3 sequence is 14 residues long. In germline, CDR1 is SGHDN, CDR2 FVKESK. The CDR3 sequence is CASSQADRDYGYTF. The CDR3 DNA reads as TGTGCCAGCAGCCAAGCGGACAGGGACTATGGCTACACCTTC.

This clonotype was seen more than once but under ten times. The chain uses TRBV27 and TRBJ2-5, with D possibly being TRBD1 (8 bases). V was trimmed by 5 bases and J by 5 bases, leaving 24 bases between them. The CDR3 has 17 residues. Per germline, CDR1 MNHEY and CDR2 SMNVEV (reference sequence). CDR3 in amino acids: CASSHPRTGRGVETQYF. The CDR3, as DNA: TGTGCCAGCAGTCATCCTCGGACAGGGAGGGGTGTGGAGACCCAGTACTTC.

This clonotype was seen at least ten times. The chain employs TRBV25-1 and TRBJ2-3; D is unclear. This CDR3 is 15 amino acids long. The V gene's germline CDR1 is MGHDK and CDR2 SYGVNS. Between the trimmed V and J ends, which lost 3 bases and 6 bases, there was a span of 16 bases. Here the CDR3 DNA reads TGTGCCAGCAGTGAGCTGCCAGGAAAGTTGGATACGCAGTATTTT. This codes for CASSELPGKLDTQYF.

This clonotype has at least ten counts. The chain uses TRBV11-3 and TRBJ2-5; TRBD1 aligns across 7 bases. Trimming cost V 5 bases and J 4 bases; bases outside gene matches: 7. The CDR3 has 14 residues. Germline V gene sequence: CDR1 SGHNT, CDR2 YENEEA. The CDR3 sequence: CASSPTGFLETQYF. DNA of the CDR3: TGTGCCAGCAGCCCGACAGGGTTTCTAGAGACCCAGTACTTC.

The chain has TRBV29-1 and TRBJ2-7; possibly TRBD1 for D (5 bases). There are 12 residues in the CDR3. With 2 bases removed from V and 3 bases from J, the gap between germline ends came to 8 bases. In germline, CDR1 is SQVTM, CDR2 ANQGSEA. As DNA, the CDR3 is TGCAGCGTTGAAAGCAGGGACTACGAGCAGTACTTC. It specifies CSVESRDYEQYF.